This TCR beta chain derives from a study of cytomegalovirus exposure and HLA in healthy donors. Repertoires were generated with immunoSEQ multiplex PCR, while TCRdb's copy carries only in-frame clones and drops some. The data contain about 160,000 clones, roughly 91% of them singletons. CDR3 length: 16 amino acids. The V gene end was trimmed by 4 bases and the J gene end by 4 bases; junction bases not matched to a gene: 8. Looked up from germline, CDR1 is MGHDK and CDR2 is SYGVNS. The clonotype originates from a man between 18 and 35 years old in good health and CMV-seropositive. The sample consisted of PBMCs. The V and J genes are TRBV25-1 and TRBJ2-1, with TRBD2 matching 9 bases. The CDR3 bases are TGTGCCAGCAGTGGCTGGAGCGGGAGGATGTACAATGAGCAGTTCTTC. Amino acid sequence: CASSGWSGRMYNEQFF.